Listed below are T cell receptor beta chains from one sample, sequenced in a study of shared clonotypes between healthy human individuals. Assay: immunoSEQ multiplex PCR; the TCRdb copy retains only in-frame clones and omits some. The sample has some 95,000 clones, about 70% seen once. The specimen was memory CD8+ T cells sorted from blood. The receptors here all came from a man aged 25 to 40 in good health. Both conserved end residues are part of each CDR3. The D gene is left open where the match is weak. Expanded clones are given a class, and other clones once, few, many or no size at all.

.,once,TRBV4-1,TRBJ1-5,TGCGCCAGCAGCCAAGTCTTCCAGATTAATCAGCCCCAGCATTTT,CASSQVFQINQPQHF
TRBD1,few,TRBV29-1,TRBJ2-1,TGCAGCGTTGTCCCTGGAACAGGGGGCCGCTACAATGAGCAGTTCTTC,CSVVPGTGGRYNEQFF
.,.,TRBV7-2,TRBJ2-7,TGTGCCAGCAGCCTCCGGGACACTTACTACGAGCAGTACTTC,CASSLRDTYYEQYF
.,.,TRBV5-1,TRBJ2-5,TGCGCCAGCAGCTCTTCAGAGGAAGAGACCCAGTACTTC,CASSSSEEETQYF
.,.,TRBV11-2,TRBJ2-1,TGTGCCAGCAGCCTTCGCCCGACAGTCTACAATGAGCAGTTCTTC,CASSLRPTVYNEQFF
TRBD2,.,TRBV7-8,TRBJ2-7,TGTGCCAGCAGCTTAGTGGGCGGGAGGGGGATCGAGCAGTACTTC,CASSLVGGRGIEQYF
.,.,TRBV7-9,TRBJ2-1,TGTGCCAGCTCGATTTTCCAGGGGTACAATGAGCAGTTCTTC,CASSIFQGYNEQFF
.,.,TRBV4-1,TRBJ1-4,TGCGCCAGCAGCCAAGAGCAAGCAACTAATGAAAAACTGTTTTTT,CASSQEQATNEKLFF
.,.,TRBV28,TRBJ2-2,TGTGCCAGCAGTCAAAGACTGGGGGAGCTGTTTTTT,CASSQRLGELFF
.,.,TRBV11-2,TRBJ2-6,TGTGCCAGCAGCTTTTCGGGGGCTGGGGCCAACGTCCTGACTTTC,CASSFSGAGANVLTF
.,.,TRBV6-4,TRBJ2-1,TGTGCCAGCAGTGAATCGGGGGAATACAATGAGCAGTTCTTC,CASSESGEYNEQFF